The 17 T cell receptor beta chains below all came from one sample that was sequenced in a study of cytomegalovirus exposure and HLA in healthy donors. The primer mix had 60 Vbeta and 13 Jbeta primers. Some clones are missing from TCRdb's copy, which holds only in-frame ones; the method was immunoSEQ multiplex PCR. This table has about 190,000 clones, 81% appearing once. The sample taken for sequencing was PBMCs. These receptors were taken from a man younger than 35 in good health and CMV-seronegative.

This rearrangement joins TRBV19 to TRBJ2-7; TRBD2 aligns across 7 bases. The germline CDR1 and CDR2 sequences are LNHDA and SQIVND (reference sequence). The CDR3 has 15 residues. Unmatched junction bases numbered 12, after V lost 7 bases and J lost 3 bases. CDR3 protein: CASKPQLGGGYEQYF. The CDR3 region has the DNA TGTGCCAGTAAACCACAACTGGGCGGGGGCTACGAGCAGTACTTC.

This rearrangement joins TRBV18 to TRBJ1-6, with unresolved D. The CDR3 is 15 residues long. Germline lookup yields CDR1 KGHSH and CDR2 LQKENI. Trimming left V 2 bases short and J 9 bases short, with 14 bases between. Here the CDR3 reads CASSPNGVPGSPLHF. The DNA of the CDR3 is TGTGCCAGCTCACCAAACGGGGTTCCAGGTTCACCCCTCCACTTT. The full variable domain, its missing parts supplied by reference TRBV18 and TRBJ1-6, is NAGVMQNPRHLVRRRGQEARLRCSPMKGHSHVYWYRQLPEEGLKFMVYLQKENIIDESGMPKERFSAEFPKEGPSILRIQQVVRGDSAAYFCASSPNGVPGSPLHFGNGTRLTVT.

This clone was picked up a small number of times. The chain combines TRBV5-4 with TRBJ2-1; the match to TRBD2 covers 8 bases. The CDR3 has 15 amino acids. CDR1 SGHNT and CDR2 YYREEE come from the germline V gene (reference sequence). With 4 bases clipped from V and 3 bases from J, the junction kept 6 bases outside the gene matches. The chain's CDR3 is CASSQTSENYNEQFF. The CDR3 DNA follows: TGTGCCAGCAGCCAGACTAGCGAAAACTACAATGAGCAGTTCTTC.

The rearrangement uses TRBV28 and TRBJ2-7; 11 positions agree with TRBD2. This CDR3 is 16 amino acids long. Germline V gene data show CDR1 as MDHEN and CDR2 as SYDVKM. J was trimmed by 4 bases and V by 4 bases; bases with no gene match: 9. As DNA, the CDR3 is TGTGCCAGCAGTTCCTCCCGACTAGCGGGGATTTACGAGCAGTACTTC. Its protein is CASSSSRLAGIYEQYF.

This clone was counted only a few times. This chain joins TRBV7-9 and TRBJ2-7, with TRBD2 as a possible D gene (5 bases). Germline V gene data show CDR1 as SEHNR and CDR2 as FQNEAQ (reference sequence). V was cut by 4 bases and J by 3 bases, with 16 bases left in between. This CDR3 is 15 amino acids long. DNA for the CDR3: TGTGCCAGCAGCTCTAGCTGGAAAACCGGCTACGAGCAGTACTTC. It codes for CASSSSWKTGYEQYF.

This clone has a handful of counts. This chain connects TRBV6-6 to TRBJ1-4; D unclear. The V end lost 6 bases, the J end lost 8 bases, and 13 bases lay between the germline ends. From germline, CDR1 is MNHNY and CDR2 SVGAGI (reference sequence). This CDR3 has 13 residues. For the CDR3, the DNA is TGTGCCAGCAGGACGGGAGGGAGGGAAAAACTGTTTTTT. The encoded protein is CASRTGGREKLFF.

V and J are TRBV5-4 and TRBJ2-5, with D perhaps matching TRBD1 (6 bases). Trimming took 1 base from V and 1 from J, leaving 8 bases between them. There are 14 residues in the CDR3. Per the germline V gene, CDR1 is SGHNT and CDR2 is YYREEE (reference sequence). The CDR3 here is CASSLRTVQETQYF. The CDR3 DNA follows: TGTGCCAGCAGCTTGCGGACAGTCCAAGAGACCCAGTACTTC.

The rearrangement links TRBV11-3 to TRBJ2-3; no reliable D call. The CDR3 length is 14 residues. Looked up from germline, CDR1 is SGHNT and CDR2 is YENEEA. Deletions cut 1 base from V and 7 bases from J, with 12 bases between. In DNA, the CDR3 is TGTGCCAGCAGCTTAGCCCCCACACAAAATACGCAGTATTTT. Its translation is CASSLAPTQNTQYF.

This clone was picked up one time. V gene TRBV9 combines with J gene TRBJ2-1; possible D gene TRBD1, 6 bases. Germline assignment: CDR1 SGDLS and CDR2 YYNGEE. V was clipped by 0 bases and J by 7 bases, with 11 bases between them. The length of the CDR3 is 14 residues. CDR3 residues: CASSVGHRANEQFF. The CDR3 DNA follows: TGTGCCAGCAGCGTAGGGCACAGGGCGAATGAGCAGTTCTTC.

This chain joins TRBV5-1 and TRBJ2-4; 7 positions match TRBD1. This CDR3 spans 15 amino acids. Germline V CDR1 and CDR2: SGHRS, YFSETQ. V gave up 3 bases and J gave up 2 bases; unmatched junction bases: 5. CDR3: CASSYTGDTKNIQYF. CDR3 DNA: TGCGCCAGCAGCTATACAGGGGATACCAAAAACATTCAGTACTTC.

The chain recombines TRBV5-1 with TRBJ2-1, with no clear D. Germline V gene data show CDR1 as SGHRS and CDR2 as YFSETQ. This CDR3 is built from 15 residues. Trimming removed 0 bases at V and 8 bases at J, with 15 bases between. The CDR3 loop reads CASSLANSPQDEQFF. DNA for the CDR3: TGCGCCAGCAGCTTGGCCAACTCACCGCAAGATGAGCAGTTCTTC. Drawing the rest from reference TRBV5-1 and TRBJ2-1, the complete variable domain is KAGVTQTPRYLIKTRGQQVTLSCSPISGHRSVSWYQQTPGQGLQFLFEYFSETQRNKGNFPGRFSGRQFSNSRSEMNVSTLELGDSALYLCASSLANSPQDEQFFGPGTRLTVL.

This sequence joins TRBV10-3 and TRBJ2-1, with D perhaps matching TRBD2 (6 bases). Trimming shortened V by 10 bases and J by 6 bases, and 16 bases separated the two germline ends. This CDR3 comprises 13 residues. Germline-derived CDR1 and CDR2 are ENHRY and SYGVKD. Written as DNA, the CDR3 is TGTGCCACCAAACTCGGGGACTTCAATGAGCAGTTCTTC. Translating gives CATKLGDFNEQFF.

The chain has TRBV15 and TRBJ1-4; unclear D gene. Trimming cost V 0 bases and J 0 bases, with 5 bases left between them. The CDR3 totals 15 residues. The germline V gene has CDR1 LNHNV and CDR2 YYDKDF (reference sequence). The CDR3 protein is CATSREAATNEKLFF. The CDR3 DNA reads TGTGCCACCAGCAGAGAAGCTGCAACTAATGAAAAACTGTTTTTT.

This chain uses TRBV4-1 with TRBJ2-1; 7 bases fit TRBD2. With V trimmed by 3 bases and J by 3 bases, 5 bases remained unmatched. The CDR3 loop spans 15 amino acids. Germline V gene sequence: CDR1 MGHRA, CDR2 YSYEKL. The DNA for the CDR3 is TGCGCCAGCAGCCATGAGAGGGAGGGCTACAATGAGCAGTTCTTC. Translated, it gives CASSHEREGYNEQFF.

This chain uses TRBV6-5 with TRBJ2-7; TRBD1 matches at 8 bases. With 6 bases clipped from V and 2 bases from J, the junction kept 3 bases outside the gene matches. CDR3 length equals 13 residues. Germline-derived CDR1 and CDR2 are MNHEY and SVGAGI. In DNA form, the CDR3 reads TGTGCCAGCAGGGAGGACAGGGCCTACGAGCAGTACTTC. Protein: CASREDRAYEQYF.

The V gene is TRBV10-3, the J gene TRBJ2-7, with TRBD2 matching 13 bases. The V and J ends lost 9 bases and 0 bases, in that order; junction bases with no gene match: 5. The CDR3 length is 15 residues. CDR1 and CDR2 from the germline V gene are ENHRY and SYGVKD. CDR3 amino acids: CAITSGRGSSYEQYF. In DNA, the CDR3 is TGTGCCATTACTAGCGGGAGGGGAAGCTCCTACGAGCAGTACTTC.

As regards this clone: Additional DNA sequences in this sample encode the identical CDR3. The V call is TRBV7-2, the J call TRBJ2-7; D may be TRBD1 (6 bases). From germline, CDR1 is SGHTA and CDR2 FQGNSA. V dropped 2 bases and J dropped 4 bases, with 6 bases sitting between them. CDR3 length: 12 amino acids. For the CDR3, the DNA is TGTGCCAGCAGCTTAACAGGGTACGAGCAGTACTTC. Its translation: CASSLTGYEQYF.